This TCR beta chain was sequenced for a study of OX40 agonist ivuxolimab in advanced cancers. Overall study: A male proportion of about 80% was recorded, with mean age around 64 years and range roughly 23 to 79.

Assay: immunoSEQ multiplex PCR; the TCRdb copy retains only in-frame clones and omits some. Here the sample spans roughly 67,000 clones, roughly 84% being singletons. This clone is a singleton in its sample. J lost 5 bases, V lost 5 bases, and 11 bases had no gene match. Germline V CDR1 and CDR2: PRHDT, FYEKMQ (reference sequence). The CDR3 has 15 amino acids. The sequence came from an adult with an advanced solid tumor such as melanoma, head and neck, liver or kidney cancer. The sequences come from CD4+ or CD8+ T cells sorted from blood, collected in a trial of the OX40 agonist ivuxolimab. V gene TRBV13 combines with J gene TRBJ2-7; 8 bases are a match to TRBD1. CDR3 in DNA: TGTGCCAGCAGCCACTTCCGGCAGGGGGCCCACGAGCAGTACTTC. Amino acids: CASSHFRQGAHEQYF.